A selection of T cell receptor beta chains follows, all from one sample in a study of shared clonotypes between healthy human individuals. Profiling relied on immunoSEQ multiplex PCR, and the TCRdb table lists in-frame clones only, not all of them. The sample holds just over 2,000,000 clones, 95% seen once. Sequenced input: naive CD4+ T cells sorted from blood. The receptors originated from a man younger than 35 in good health. Both conserved end residues are trimmed from each CDR3. D genes are given only for firm matches.

>.|TRBJ2-5|TRBV5-1
ASSLLDMSETQY
>TRBD1|TRBJ2-7|TRBV11-2
ASSPGRDRNFYEQY
>TRBD2|TRBJ2-1|TRBV5-1
ASSLPLAATYNEQF
>.|TRBJ2-3|TRBV19
ASSIGAGTQY
>TRBD1|TRBJ1-5|TRBV18
ASSVGTGTLNQPQH
>TRBD1|TRBJ1-2|TRBV7-2
ASSLVGTGGAPGGYT
>.|TRBJ2-7|TRBV28
ASSSRRWDEQY
>TRBD1|TRBJ1-6|TRBV28
ASSRPQGGNSPLH
>.|TRBJ1-2|TRBV9
ASSESIGGYGYT
>.|TRBJ2-1|TRBV25-1
ASSDPRDSAGNEQF
>TRBD1|TRBJ1-1|TRBV5-1
ASSGQGTNTEAF
>.|TRBJ2-1|TRBV5-1
ASSLAPAGLTYNEQF
>TRBD1|TRBJ1-5|TRBV6-1
ASSEQGGYSNQPQH
>.|TRBJ2-5|TRBV6-5
ASSYTGFETQY
>.|TRBJ1-5|TRBV2
ASSEGSLGWPQH
>.|TRBJ2-3|TRBV9
ASSSLTEYTQY
>.|TRBJ2-5|TRBV25-1
ASSEWAGRETQY
>.|TRBJ1-5|TRBV10-3
AISEVNYSNQPQH
>.|TRBJ1-2|TRBV5-1
ASSLMTVGGYGYT
>.|TRBJ2-5|TRBV7-9
ASSQGLRALAETQY
>.|TRBJ2-5|TRBV2
ASSVQQETQY
>.|TRBJ2-1|TRBV29-1
SVDRRNEQF
>.|TRBJ2-2|TRBV18
ASSPRNSLGELF